A single sample is the source of the 19 T cell receptor beta chains below, sequenced in a study of T cell repertoires in cytomegalovirus infection. Each CDR3 protein is one row after TCRdb ran MiXCR on the reads. The table lists 400,000 to 600,000 distinct CDR3 sequences, roughly 42% of them singletons. These receptors' antigens are unknown. The specimen was cultured PBMCs, collected from culture after CMV antigen stimulation. The receptor source for this set is a human donor in good health (CMV status not recorded). Some clones in this sample may be carry-over from other donors' samples.

This clonotype was counted ten times or more. This chain connects TRBV7-2 to TRBJ2-5, with D unclear. The CDR3 is made up of 13 amino acids. V was clipped by 0 bases and J by 7 bases, with 9 bases between them. Per germline, CDR1 SGHTA and CDR2 FQGNSA. In nucleotides, the CDR3 is TGTGCCAGCAGCTTAGCGAGGTCTGGGACCCAGTACTTC. Its protein is CASSLARSGTQYF.

This clonotype showed up many times. This rearrangement joins TRBV7-2 to TRBJ2-5, with D perhaps matching TRBD1 (5 bases). From germline, CDR1 is SGHTA and CDR2 FQGNSA. The CDR3 contains 14 residues. V was pared by 3 bases and J by 1 base, with 9 bases between. The CDR3 reads CASSFGHLQETQYF. The CDR3 DNA is TGTGCCAGCAGCTTCGGACACCTCCAAGAGACCCAGTACTTC.

The chain employs TRBV7-2 and TRBJ2-4, with D uncertain. CDR1 SGHTA and CDR2 FQGNSA come from the germline V gene. Between the trimmed V and J ends, which lost 3 bases and 1 base, there was a span of 10 bases. The CDR3 is 15 amino acids. CDR3 sequence reads: CASSFRLGAKNIQYF. In nucleotides, the CDR3 is TGTGCCAGCAGCTTTCGCCTGGGGGCCAAAAACATTCAGTACTTC.

Concerning this clonotype itself: At one boundary the junction diverges from the germline segment, which might be a read error. V gene TRBV18 combines with J gene TRBJ1-4, with D unresolved. Germline V CDR1 and CDR2: KGHSH, LQKENI. This CDR3 is built from 14 residues. The CDR3 DNA follows: TGTGCCAGCTCACCACCTTCGACTACTGAAAAACTGTTTTTT. Translated, it gives CASSPPSTTEKLFF.

The sample holds a few counts of this clonotype. The CDR3 here is CASSYFPSSGGTDEQFF. The CDR3 coding sequence is TGTGCCAGCAGTTACTTCCCCTCTAGCGGGGGGACCGATGAGCAGTTCTTC. J is TRBJ2-1 and V is TRBV6-5; 11 positions match TRBD2. CDR3 length: 17 amino acids. V gave up 1 base and J gave up 8 bases; unmatched junction bases: 10. Germline V gene lookup returns CDR1 MNHEY and CDR2 SVGAGI.

This chain links TRBV7-2 with TRBJ2-7; D unclear. The CDR3 totals 14 residues. Germline V gene data show CDR1 as SGHTA and CDR2 as FQGNSA. Trimming cost V 1 base and J 2 bases, with 9 bases left between them. CDR3 nucleotides: TGTGCCAGCAGCTTAGGATGGCACGCCTACGAGCAGTACTTC. Translating gives CASSLGWHAYEQYF.

This chain connects TRBV4-2 to TRBJ2-5; 7 positions agree with TRBD2. V gave up 5 bases and J gave up 2 bases; unmatched junction bases: 11. Germline assignment: CDR1 LGHNA and CDR2 YNFKEQ. The CDR3 totals 16 residues. CDR3 region: CASSVRVGGGQETQYF. The CDR3 DNA is TGTGCCAGCAGCGTCCGAGTTGGCGGGGGACAAGAGACCCAGTACTTC.

This clonotype has a handful of counts. The chain uses TRBV7-2 and TRBJ2-1; TRBD2 agrees at 8 bases. The CDR3 is 15 amino acids. V lost 5 bases, J lost 5 bases, and 8 bases stayed unmatched. Germline loops: CDR1 SGHTA, CDR2 FQGNSA. CDR3 sequence (DNA): TGTGCCAGCAGCCCGAGCGGGAGCACCAACAATGAGCAGTTCTTC. Protein sequence: CASSPSGSTNNEQFF.

The chain employs TRBV12-5 and TRBJ2-5, with a weak D call TRBD1 (5 bases). The CDR3 length is 13 residues. From germline, CDR1 is LGHNT and CDR2 FRNRAP. V dropped 8 bases and J dropped 2 bases, with 12 bases sitting between them. CDR3 DNA sequence: TGTGCTAGTCGCCCCTCAGGGCAAGAGACCCAGTACTTC. Its protein product is CASRPSGQETQYF.

There are many counts of this clonotype. The genes are TRBV7-6 and TRBJ1-6, with unresolved D. Germline CDR1 reads SGHVS; CDR2 reads FNYEAQ. The V gene lost 1 base and the J gene lost 6 bases, with 13 bases spanning the gap. The CDR3 covers 16 residues. CDR3 residues: CASSLEPFSGNSPLHF. The CDR3 DNA is TGTGCCAGCAGCTTAGAGCCGTTCTCGGGTAATTCACCCCTCCACTTT. The entire variable domain, with the rest obtained from reference TRBV7-6 and TRBJ1-6, is as follows: GAGVSQSPRYKVTKRGQDVALRCDPISGHVSLYWYRQALGQGPEFLTYFNYEAQQDKSGLPNDRFSAERPEGSISTLTIQRTEQRDSAMYRCASSLEPFSGNSPLHFGNGTRLTVT.

This chain uses TRBV5-4 with TRBJ1-1; no clear D gene. Germline CDR1 is SGHNT and CDR2 is YYREEE (reference sequence). The ends were cut back, 3 bases at V and 3 bases at J, with 12 bases in the middle. There are 14 residues in the CDR3. The DNA for the CDR3 is TGTGCCAGCAGCTCTAGGGAGGACTACACTGAAGCTTTCTTT. This gives the protein CASSSREDYTEAFF.

This clonotype appeared a few times. The rearrangement joins TRBV19 to TRBJ1-1, with 8 nucleotides matching TRBD1. This CDR3 is built from 15 residues. Per the germline V gene, CDR1 is LNHDA and CDR2 is SQIVND (reference sequence). Germline trimming cut 6 bases from V and 4 bases from J; bases unmatched to any gene: 10. The chain's CDR3 is CASRDRTGRFTEAFF. The CDR3 region has the DNA TGTGCCAGTAGAGACCGGACAGGGCGGTTCACTGAAGCTTTCTTT.

This clonotype turned up a few times. V usage is TRBV12-3 or TRBV12-4 and J usage is TRBJ1-6; D gene ambiguous. This CDR3 is 13 amino acids long. V lost 7 bases, J lost 0 bases, and 4 bases lay in between. The CDR3 DNA sequence: TGTGCCAGCACCAGCTCCTATAATTCACCCCTCCACTTT. It codes for CASTSSYNSPLHF.

J is TRBJ1-5 and V is TRBV12-3 or TRBV12-4, with D perhaps matching TRBD1 (5 bases). V lost 6 bases and J lost 2, with 14 bases in between. The CDR3 is 15 residues long. CDR3 sequence (DNA): TGTGCCAGCAGCCGGGACCGGACGCGCAATCAGCCCCAGCATTTT. It yields the protein CASSRDRTRNQPQHF.

This clonotype was observed a handful of times. The V call is TRBV27, the J call TRBJ2-7; tentatively, D is TRBD1 (5 bases). The CDR3 has 13 residues. Germline CDR1 is MNHEY and CDR2 is SMNVEV (reference sequence). Trimming removed 3 bases at V and 6 bases at J, with 12 bases between. The CDR3 DNA follows: TGTGCCAGCAGTTTCAGGACACCGGCCGAGCAGTACTTC. Translation gives CASSFRTPAEQYF.

The CDR3, as DNA: TGTGCCAGCAGCCCGGGATTAGCTAATGAAAAACTGTTTTTT. This encodes CASSPGLANEKLFF. The V gene is TRBV2, the J gene TRBJ1-4; no reliable D call. Germline CDR1 is SNHLY and CDR2 is FYNNEI. Trimming removed 6 bases at V and 3 bases at J, with 11 bases between. This CDR3 region has 14 residues.

The chain employs TRBV7-6 and TRBJ2-7; 10 nucleotides align to TRBD1. CDR3 length: 15 residues. The trim removed 0 bases at V and 6 bases at J, leaving 5 bases unmatched. CDR1 and CDR2 from the germline V gene are SGHVS and FNYEAQ. For the CDR3, the DNA is TGTGCCAGCAGCTTAGCGGGCCGGGACAGGGGCGAGCAGTACTTC. It encodes CASSLAGRDRGEQYF.

V gene TRBV7-2 combines with J gene TRBJ2-5; no reliable D call. V dropped 4 bases and J dropped 5 bases, with 14 bases sitting between them. This CDR3 has 14 amino acids. The germline CDR1 and CDR2 sequences are SGHTA and FQGNSA. CDR3 sequence reads: CASSSGRVSETQYF. The CDR3 DNA follows: TGTGCCAGCAGCTCAGGACGGGTCTCCGAGACCCAGTACTTC.

This clonotype has only a few counts. The rearrangement uses TRBV27 and TRBJ2-5, with no clear D. CDR3 length equals 13 residues. V was pared by 5 bases and J by 2 bases, with 9 bases between. CDR1 and CDR2 from the germline V gene are MNHEY and SMNVEV (reference sequence). The CDR3 region has the DNA TGTGCCAGCAGTCCTTCCCGGCAAGAGACCCAGTACTTC. It translates to CASSPSRQETQYF.